This T cell receptor (beta chain) was sequenced for a study of cytomegalovirus exposure and HLA in healthy donors. Findings of the study overall: Links to common viral pathogens appeared, in a later analysis, for several of the most significant clusters. TRBV6-2, TRBV6-3 and other indistinguishable V segments were excluded. Some TCR beta chains (164 of them) were listed as cytomegalovirus-associated.

Healthy bone marrow donors made up the donor group. There are 13 residues in the CDR3. V dropped 11 bases and J dropped 2 bases, with 14 bases sitting between them. Germline loops: CDR1 WSHSY, CDR2 SAAADI. Turning to this clone: Antigen unknown.

Both 60 Vbeta primers and 13 Jbeta primers went into the PCR. Clones were read by immunoSEQ multiplex PCR, and TCRdb kept only the in-frame ones, dropping some. The sample gives 150,000 to 200,000 clones, 80% to 85% of which show up once; more than 0.85% is in the top ten. The specimen was PBMCs. This chain uses TRBV10-2 with TRBJ2-3, with a possible D match to TRBD2 (7 bases). The TCR comes from a man aged 25 to 45 in good health and CMV-seronegative. The CDR3 loop is CAGGAGFTDTQYF. The CDR3 nucleotides read TGCGCCGGGGGGGCGGGGTTCACAGATACGCAGTATTTT.